These 15 T cell receptor beta chains originate from one sample sequenced in a study of T cell changes during pregnancy in multiple sclerosis. The protocol was immunoSEQ multiplex PCR, while the TCRdb copy is restricted to in-frame clones and leaves out a portion. Of over 50,000 clones listed, roughly 89% are singletons. Sequencing was performed on peripheral blood from another person, used as feeder cells. The receptors were sampled from a human donor whose cells served as feeder cells for cultures in a pregnancy study.

The rearrangement links TRBV7-2 to TRBJ2-7; 7 nucleotides align to TRBD1. The J segment lost 3 bases and the V segment lost 5 bases, leaving 10 bases of the junction unmatched. CDR3 length: 15 residues. Per germline, CDR1 SGHTA and CDR2 FQGNSA. The CDR3 nucleotides read TGTGCCAGCAGCCCAAGAGGACAGGACAACTACGAGCAGTACTTC. Translation: CASSPRGQDNYEQYF.

The chain is built from TRBV7-4 and TRBJ2-7; D is unclear. The CDR3 is 13 residues long. Trimming cost V 5 bases and J 0 bases, with 8 bases left between them. Germline V CDR1 and CDR2: SGHVT, SQSDAQ. The CDR3 region has the DNA TGTGCCAGCAGCCCCTTGGGCTCCTACGAGCAGTACTTC. Translation: CASSPLGSYEQYF.

This clone was seen only once. V and J are TRBV30 and TRBJ2-3; 12 bases map to TRBD1. V gave up 0 bases and J gave up 3 bases; unmatched junction bases: 4. The CDR3 extends over 16 amino acids. Germline lookup yields CDR1 GTSNPN and CDR2 SVGIG (reference sequence). DNA of the CDR3: TGTGCCTGGAGTGTACCGGGACAGGGGGCAACAGATACGCAGTATTTT. Its protein product is CAWSVPGQGATDTQYF.

The chain has TRBV5-1 and TRBJ2-2, with D possibly TRBD2 on 6 matching bases. This CDR3 spans 15 amino acids. Per germline, CDR1 SGHRS and CDR2 YFSETQ. V was cut by 7 bases and J by 6 bases, with 19 bases left in between. The CDR3 DNA reads as TGCGCCAGCTCGATGGGAAACAGGAGGGCCGGGGAGCTGTTTTTT. It is translated as CASSMGNRRAGELFF.

The V call is TRBV15, the J call TRBJ2-3; D possibly corresponds to TRBD1 (6 bases). The germline CDR1 and CDR2 sequences are LNHNV and YYDKDF (reference sequence). The CDR3 contains 15 residues. V lost 5 bases and J 2 bases, leaving 14 bases between the germline ends. CDR3 sequence (DNA): TGTGCCACCAGCGGGGGTGGGGGCCACACAGATACGCAGTATTTT. Residues: CATSGGGGHTDTQYF.

This chain uses TRBV27 with TRBJ2-1; D is undetermined. V was pared by 4 bases and J by 7 bases, with 14 bases between. CDR3 length: 14 amino acids. Looked up from germline, CDR1 is MNHEY and CDR2 is SMNVEV (reference sequence). The CDR3 region has the DNA TGTGCCAGCAGTTACGGACCCCTCGGGAATGAGCAGTTCTTC. This encodes CASSYGPLGNEQFF.

The gene calls are TRBV25-1 and TRBJ2-1, with 9 nucleotides matching TRBD2. Trimming cost V 5 bases and J 5 bases; bases outside gene matches: 13. The CDR3 is 17 amino acids. From germline, CDR1 is MGHDK and CDR2 SYGVNS. The chain's CDR3 is CASSSTDLVAGDNEQFF. Here the CDR3 DNA reads TGTGCCAGCAGTTCCACGGATCTGGTAGCGGGGGACAATGAGCAGTTCTTC.

The chain couples TRBV30 to TRBJ2-1; TRBD2 might be the D (6 bases). Germline V lookup: CDR1 GTSNPN, CDR2 SVGIG (reference sequence). Trimming left V 2 bases short and J 6 bases short, with 20 bases between. The CDR3 has 16 amino acids. The chain's CDR3 is CAWSPFHRGNANEQFF. The CDR3 DNA follows: TGTGCCTGGAGTCCATTTCATCGCGGGAATGCCAATGAGCAGTTCTTC.

This chain joins TRBV19 and TRBJ1-3; D unresolved. CDR3 length: 15 residues. The V end lost 1 base, the J end lost 0 bases, and 7 bases lay between the germline ends. CDR1 LNHDA and CDR2 SQIVND come from the germline V gene (reference sequence). The CDR3 coding sequence is TGTGCCAGTAGTATAGCACAGTTCTCTGGAAACACCATATATTTT. Protein sequence: CASSIAQFSGNTIYF.

The gene calls are TRBV7-2 and TRBJ1-2, with 9 bases identical to TRBD1. The V gene end was trimmed by 3 bases and the J gene end by 7 bases; junction bases not matched to a gene: 6. Germline V lookup: CDR1 SGHTA, CDR2 FQGNSA. This CDR3 has 14 amino acids. In DNA form, the CDR3 reads TGTGCCAGCAGCTTGGGCGGGACAGGGTTTGGCTACACCTTC. Translating gives CASSLGGTGFGYTF.

This clone turned up a few times. The V gene is TRBV7-3, the J gene TRBJ1-2; D is unresolved. The CDR3 is 13 residues long. Germline V CDR1 and CDR2: SGHTA, FQGTGA. Trimming pared 2 bases from V and 8 bases from J, leaving 12 bases between. The CDR3 nucleotides read TGTGCCAGCAGCTTAGACCCATCCGGGGGCTACACCTTC. This sequence encodes CASSLDPSGGYTF.

This clone was detected a few times. This sequence joins TRBV5-1 and TRBJ1-5, with 7 positions matching TRBD1. The CDR3 consists of 15 residues. Looked up from germline, CDR1 is SGHRS and CDR2 is YFSETQ. V trimming: 4 bases; J trimming: 2 bases; junction bases outside the gene matches: 6. The CDR3 reads CASSLGDSRNQPQHF. CDR3 coding DNA: TGCGCCAGCAGCCTAGGGGACAGCCGCAATCAGCCCCAGCATTTT. The entire variable domain, with the rest obtained from reference TRBV5-1 and TRBJ1-5, is as follows: KAGVTQTPRYLIKTRGQQVTLSCSPISGHRSVSWYQQTPGQGLQFLFEYFSETQRNKGNFPGRFSGRQFSNSRSEMNVSTLELGDSALYLCASSLGDSRNQPQHFGDGTRLSIL.

V usage is TRBV7-9 and J usage is TRBJ1-3; D not certain. Germline lookup yields CDR1 SEHNR and CDR2 FQNEAQ (reference sequence). This CDR3 has 16 amino acids. Trimming pared 1 base from V and 0 bases from J, leaving 10 bases between. The CDR3 coding sequence is TGTGCCAGCAGCTTAGATCGTCAGAGCTCTGGAAACACCATATATTTT. Its protein is CASSLDRQSSGNTIYF.

The V gene is TRBV7-2, the J gene TRBJ2-2; TRBD1 matches 8 bases. The J segment lost 3 bases and the V segment lost 1 base, leaving 7 bases of the junction unmatched. CDR3 length: 17 amino acids. The germline CDR1 and CDR2 sequences are SGHTA and FQGNSA. CDR3 sequence: CASSLGCLQGDTGELFF. The DNA of the CDR3 is TGTGCCAGCAGCTTAGGTTGTTTACAGGGGGACACCGGGGAGCTGTTTTTT.

The genes are TRBV2 and TRBJ1-2; unclear D gene. The CDR3 is 13 residues long. Germline CDR1 SNHLY, CDR2 FYNNEI. V lost 7 bases and J 6 bases, leaving 15 bases between the germline ends. In DNA, the CDR3 is TGTGCCAGCACAAATTCGAGGGTAAATGGCTACACCTTC. This codes for CASTNSRVNGYTF.